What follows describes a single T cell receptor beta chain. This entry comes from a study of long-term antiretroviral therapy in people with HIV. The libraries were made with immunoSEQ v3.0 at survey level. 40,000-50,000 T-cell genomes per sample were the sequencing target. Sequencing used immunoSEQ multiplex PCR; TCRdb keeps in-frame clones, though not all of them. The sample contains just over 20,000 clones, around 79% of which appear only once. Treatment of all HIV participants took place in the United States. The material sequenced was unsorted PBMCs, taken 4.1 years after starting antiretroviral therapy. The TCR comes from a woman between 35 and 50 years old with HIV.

Here the CDR3 DNA reads TGTGCCACCAGCAGTGCAGAAGGGGTGGCAGATACGCAGTATTTT. Translating it yields CATSSAEGVADTQYF. The chain uses TRBV15 and TRBJ2-3; D is possibly TRBD1 (5 bases). The CDR3 sequence is 15 residues long. The V end lost 3 bases, the J end lost 4 bases, and 14 bases lay between the germline ends. Looked up from germline, CDR1 is LNHNV and CDR2 is YYDKDF (reference sequence).